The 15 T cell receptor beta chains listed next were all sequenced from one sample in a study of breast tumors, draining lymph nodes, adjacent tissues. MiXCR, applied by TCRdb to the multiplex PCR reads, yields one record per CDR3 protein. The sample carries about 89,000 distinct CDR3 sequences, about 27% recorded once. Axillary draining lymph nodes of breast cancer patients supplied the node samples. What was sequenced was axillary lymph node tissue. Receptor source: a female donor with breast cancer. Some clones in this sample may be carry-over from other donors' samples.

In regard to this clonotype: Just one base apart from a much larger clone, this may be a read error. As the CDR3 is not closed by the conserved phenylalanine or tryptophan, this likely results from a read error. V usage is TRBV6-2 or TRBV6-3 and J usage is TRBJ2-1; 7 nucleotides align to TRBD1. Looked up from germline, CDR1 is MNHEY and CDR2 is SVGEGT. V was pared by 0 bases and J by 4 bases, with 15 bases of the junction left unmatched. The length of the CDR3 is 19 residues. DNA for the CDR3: TGTGCCAGCAGTTACTCCACCCTACTCAGGGGCAGGGGGTACAATGAGCAGTTCCTC. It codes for CASSYSTLLRGRGYNEQFL.

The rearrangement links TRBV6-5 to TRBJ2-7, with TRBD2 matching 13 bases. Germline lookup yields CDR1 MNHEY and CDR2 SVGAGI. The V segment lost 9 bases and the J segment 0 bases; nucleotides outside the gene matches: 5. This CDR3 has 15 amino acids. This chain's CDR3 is CASPGLAGHSYEQYF. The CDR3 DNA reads TGTGCCAGTCCGGGACTAGCGGGGCACTCCTACGAGCAGTACTTC.

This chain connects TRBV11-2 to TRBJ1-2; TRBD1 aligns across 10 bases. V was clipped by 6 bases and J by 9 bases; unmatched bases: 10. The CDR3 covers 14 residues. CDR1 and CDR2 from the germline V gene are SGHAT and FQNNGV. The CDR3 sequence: CASRQETGGRSYTF. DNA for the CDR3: TGTGCCAGCAGACAAGAGACAGGGGGCAGGAGCTACACCTTC.

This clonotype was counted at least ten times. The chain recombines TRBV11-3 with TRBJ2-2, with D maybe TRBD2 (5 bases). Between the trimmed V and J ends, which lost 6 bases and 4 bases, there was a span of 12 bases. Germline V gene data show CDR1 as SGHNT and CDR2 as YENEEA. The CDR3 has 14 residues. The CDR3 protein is CASRAQTTTGELFF. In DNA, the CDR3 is TGTGCCAGCAGAGCCCAGACTACCACCGGGGAGCTGTTTTTT.

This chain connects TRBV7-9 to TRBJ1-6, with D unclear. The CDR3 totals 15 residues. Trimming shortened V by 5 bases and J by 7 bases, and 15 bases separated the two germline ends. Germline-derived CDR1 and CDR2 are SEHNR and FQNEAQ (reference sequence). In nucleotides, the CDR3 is TGTGCCAGCAGCCAAGATCTCTCCACAAATTCACCCCTCCACTTT. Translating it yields CASSQDLSTNSPLHF. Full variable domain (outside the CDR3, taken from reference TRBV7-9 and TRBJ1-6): DTGVSQNPRHKITKRGQNVTFRCDPISEHNRLYWYRQTLGQGPEFLTYFQNEAQLEKSRLLSDRFSAERPKGSFSTLEIQRTEQGDSAMYLCASSQDLSTNSPLHFGNGTRLTVT.

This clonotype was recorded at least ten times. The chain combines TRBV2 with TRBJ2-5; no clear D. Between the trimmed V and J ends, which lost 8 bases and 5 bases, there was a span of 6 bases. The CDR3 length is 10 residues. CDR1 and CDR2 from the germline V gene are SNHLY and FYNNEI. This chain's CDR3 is CASGQETQYF. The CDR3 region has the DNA TGTGCCAGCGGGCAGGAGACCCAGTACTTC. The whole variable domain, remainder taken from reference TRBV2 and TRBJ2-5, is EPEVTQTPSHQVTQMGQEVILRCVPISNHLYFYWYRQILGQKVEFLVSFYNNEISEKSEIFDDQFSVERPDGSNFTLKIRSTKLEDSAMYFCASGQETQYFGPGTRLLVL.

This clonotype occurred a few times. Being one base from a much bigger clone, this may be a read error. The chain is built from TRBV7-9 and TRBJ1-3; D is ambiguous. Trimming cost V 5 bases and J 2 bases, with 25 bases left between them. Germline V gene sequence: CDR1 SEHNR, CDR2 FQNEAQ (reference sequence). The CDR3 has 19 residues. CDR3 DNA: TGTGCCAGCAGCCCCCCCCTGGGGAGTACGCCCGCCCCTGGAAACACCATATATTTT. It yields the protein CASSPPLGSTPAPGNTIYF.

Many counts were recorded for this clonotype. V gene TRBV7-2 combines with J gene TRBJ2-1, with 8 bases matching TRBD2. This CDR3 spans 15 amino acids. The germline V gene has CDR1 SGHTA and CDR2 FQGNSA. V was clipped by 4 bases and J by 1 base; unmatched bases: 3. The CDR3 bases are TGTGCCAGCAGCTCACTAGCGGTTTCCTACAATGAGCAGTTCTTC. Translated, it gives CASSSLAVSYNEQFF.

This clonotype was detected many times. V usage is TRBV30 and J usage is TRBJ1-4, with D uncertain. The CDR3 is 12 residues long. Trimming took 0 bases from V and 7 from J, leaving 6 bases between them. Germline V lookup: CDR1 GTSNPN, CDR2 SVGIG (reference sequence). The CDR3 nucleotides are TGTGCCTGGAGTGTGGGGATTGAAAAACTGTTTTTT. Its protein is CAWSVGIEKLFF.

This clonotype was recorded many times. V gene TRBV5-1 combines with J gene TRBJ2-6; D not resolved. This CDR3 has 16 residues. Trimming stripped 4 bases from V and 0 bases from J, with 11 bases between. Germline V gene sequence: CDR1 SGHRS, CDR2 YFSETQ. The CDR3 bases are TGCGCCAGCAGCCCTGCGGAAAGCTCTGGGGCCAACGTCCTGACTTTC. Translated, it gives CASSPAESSGANVLTF.

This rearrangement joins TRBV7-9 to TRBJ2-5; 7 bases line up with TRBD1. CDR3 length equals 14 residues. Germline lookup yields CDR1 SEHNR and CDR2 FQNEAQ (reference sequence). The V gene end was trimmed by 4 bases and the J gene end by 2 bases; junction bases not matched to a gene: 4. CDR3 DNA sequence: TGTGCCAGCAGCTCAGGGGGAGCGCAAGAGACCCAGTACTTC. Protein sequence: CASSSGGAQETQYF.

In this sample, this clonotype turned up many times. The CDR3 nucleotides are TGCGCCAGCAGCCAAGATGCAGGAGTCGGAGATACGCAGTATTTT. Protein product: CASSQDAGVGDTQYF. The chain combines TRBV4-1 with TRBJ2-3; D gene uncertain. The CDR3 contains 15 residues. Looked up from germline, CDR1 is MGHRA and CDR2 is YSYEKL. The ends were cut back, 0 bases at V and 5 bases at J, with 12 bases in the middle.

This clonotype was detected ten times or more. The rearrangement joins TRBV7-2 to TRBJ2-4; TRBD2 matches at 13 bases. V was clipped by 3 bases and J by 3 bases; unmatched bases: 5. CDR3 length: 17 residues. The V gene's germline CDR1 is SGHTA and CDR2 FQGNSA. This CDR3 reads CASSFGLAGVDKNIQYF. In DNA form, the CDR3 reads TGTGCCAGCAGCTTCGGACTAGCGGGAGTTGACAAAAACATTCAGTACTTC.

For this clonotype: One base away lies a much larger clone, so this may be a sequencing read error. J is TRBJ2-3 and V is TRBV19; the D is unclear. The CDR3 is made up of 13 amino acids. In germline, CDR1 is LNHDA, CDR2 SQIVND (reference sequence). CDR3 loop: CVSSIRPPDTQYF. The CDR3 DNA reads TGTGTCAGTAGTATTCGTCCCCCAGATACGCAGTATTTT.

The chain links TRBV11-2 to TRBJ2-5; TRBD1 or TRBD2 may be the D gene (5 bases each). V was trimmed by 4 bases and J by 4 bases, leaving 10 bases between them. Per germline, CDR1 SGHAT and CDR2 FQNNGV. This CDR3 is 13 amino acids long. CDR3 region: CASSYGTGETQYF. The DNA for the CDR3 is TGTGCCAGCAGCTACGGGACCGGAGAGACCCAGTACTTC.